This T cell receptor (beta chain) was sequenced during a study of technical replicates of blood from a few donors. Here immunoSEQ multiplex PCR was the method, and the copy in TCRdb shows in-frame clones only, minus some. Of about 79,000 clones in the sample, around 92% were seen once. Trimming pared 4 bases from V and 4 bases from J, leaving 14 bases between. There are 14 residues in the CDR3. Per the germline V gene, CDR1 is LNHDA and CDR2 is SQIVND (reference sequence). The rearrangement joins TRBV19 to TRBJ2-7; maybe TRBD1 (6 bases). Sequencing was done on a sample of T cells isolated from PBMCs. The receptor was derived from a human donor in good health. Some clones in this sample may be carry-over from other donors' samples. The CDR3 sequence is CASSTGQPEYEQYF. CDR3 DNA: TGTGCCAGTAGTACCGGACAGCCAGAATACGAGCAGTACTTC.